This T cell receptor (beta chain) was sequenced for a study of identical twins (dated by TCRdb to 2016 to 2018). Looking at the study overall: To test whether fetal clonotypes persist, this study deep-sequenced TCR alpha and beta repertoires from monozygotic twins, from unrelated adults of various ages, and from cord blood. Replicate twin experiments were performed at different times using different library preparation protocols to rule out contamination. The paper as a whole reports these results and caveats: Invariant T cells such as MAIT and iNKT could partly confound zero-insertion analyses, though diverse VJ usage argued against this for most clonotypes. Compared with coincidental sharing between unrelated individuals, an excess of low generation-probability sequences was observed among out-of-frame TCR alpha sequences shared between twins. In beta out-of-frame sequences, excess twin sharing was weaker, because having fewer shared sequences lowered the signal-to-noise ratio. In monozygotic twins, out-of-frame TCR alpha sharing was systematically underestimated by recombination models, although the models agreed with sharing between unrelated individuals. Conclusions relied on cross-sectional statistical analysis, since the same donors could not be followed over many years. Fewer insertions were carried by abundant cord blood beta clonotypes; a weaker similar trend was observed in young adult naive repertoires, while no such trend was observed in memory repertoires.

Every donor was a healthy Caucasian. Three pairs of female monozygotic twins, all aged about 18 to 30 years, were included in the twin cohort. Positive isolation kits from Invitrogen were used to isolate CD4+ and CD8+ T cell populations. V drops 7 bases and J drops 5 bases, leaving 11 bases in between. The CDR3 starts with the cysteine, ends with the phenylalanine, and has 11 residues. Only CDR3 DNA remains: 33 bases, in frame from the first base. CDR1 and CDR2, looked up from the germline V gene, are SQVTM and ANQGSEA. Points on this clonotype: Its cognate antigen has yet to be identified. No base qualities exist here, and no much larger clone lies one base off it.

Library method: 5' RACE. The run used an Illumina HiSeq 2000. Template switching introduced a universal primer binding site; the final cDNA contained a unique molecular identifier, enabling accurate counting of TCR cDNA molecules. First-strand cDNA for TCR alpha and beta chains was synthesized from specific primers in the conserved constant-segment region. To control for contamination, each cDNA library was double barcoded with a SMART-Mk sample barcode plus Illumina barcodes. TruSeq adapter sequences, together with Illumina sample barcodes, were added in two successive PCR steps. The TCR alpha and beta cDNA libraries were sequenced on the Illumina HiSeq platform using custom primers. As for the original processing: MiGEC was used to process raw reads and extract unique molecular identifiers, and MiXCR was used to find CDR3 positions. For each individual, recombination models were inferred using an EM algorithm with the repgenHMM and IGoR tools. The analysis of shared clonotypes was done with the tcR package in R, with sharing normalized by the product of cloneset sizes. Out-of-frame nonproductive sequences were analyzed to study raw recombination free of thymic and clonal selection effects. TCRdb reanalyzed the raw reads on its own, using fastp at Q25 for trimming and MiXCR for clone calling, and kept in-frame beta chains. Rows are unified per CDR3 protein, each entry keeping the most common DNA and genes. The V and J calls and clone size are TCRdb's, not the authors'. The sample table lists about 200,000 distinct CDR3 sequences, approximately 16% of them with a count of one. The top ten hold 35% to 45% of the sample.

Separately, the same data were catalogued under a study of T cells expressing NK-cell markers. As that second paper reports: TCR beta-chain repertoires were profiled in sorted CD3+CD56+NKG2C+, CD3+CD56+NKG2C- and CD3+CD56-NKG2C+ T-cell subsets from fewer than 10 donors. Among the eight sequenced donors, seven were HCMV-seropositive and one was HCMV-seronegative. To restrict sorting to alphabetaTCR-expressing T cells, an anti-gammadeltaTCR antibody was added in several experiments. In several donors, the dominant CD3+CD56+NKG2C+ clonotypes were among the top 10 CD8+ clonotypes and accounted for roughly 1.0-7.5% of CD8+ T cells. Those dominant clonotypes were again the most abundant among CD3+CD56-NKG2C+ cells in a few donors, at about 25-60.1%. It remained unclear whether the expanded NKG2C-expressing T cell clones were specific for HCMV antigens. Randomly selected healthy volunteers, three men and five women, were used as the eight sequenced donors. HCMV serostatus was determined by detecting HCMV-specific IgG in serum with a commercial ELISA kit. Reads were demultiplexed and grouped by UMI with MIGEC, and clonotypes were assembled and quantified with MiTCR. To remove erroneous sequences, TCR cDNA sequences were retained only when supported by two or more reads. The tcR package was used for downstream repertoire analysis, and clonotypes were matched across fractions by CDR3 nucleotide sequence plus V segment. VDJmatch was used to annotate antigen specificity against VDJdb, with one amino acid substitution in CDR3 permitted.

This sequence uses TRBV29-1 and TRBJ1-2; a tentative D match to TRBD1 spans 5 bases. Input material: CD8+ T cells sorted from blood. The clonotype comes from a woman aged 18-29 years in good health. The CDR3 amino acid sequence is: CSATTDYGYTF. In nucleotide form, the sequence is TGCAGCGCTACGACAGATTATGGCTACACCTTC.